One sample yielded the 9 T cell receptor beta chains listed below, sequenced in a study of spatial heterogeneity in lung cancer. Time point reported: blood at routine non-recurrence follow-up after resection. Unsorted tumor, nontumor lung tissue or cryopreserved PBMC supplied the whole RNA. Each CDR3 protein gets one entry after TCRdb re-called the 5' RACE reads with MiXCR. The repertoire includes about 120,000 distinct CDR3 sequences, 12% of them detected once, and approximately 15% sits in the top ten. This specimen consisted of PBMCs, obtained at follow-up. Source of these receptors: a male donor with early-stage non-small cell lung cancer.

The rearrangement links TRBV5-1 to TRBJ2-7; D is tentatively TRBD1 or TRBD2 (5 bases each). The germline CDR1 and CDR2 sequences are SGHRS and YFSETQ. V lost 5 bases to trimming and J lost 0 bases, with 9 bases between them. The CDR3 sequence is 13 residues long. The CDR3 region is CASSWGFSYEQYF. The CDR3 nucleotides read TGCGCCAGCAGTTGGGGGTTCTCCTACGAGCAGTACTTC.

The sample holds many counts of this clonotype. V gene TRBV28 combines with J gene TRBJ2-7; 8 bases match TRBD1. This CDR3 contains 15 residues. From germline, CDR1 is MDHEN and CDR2 SYDVKM. The ends lost 2 bases at V and 0 bases at J; junction bases unmatched: 3. DNA of the CDR3: TGTGCCAGCAGTTTACCCGGACAGGGCTCCTACGAGCAGTACTTC. Its translation: CASSLPGQGSYEQYF.

At least ten counts were recorded for this clonotype. CDR3: CATSDGGSANQPQHF. The CDR3 coding sequence is TGTGCCACCAGTGATGGGGGATCCGCAAATCAGCCCCAGCATTTT. The genes are TRBV24-1 and TRBJ1-5; D perhaps matches TRBD1 (5 bases). Deletions cut 3 bases from V and 4 bases from J, with 12 bases between. CDR3 length: 15 residues. Germline lookup yields CDR1 KGHDR and CDR2 SFDVKD.

The chain recombines TRBV7-4 with TRBJ2-7, with TRBD1 as a possible D gene (5 bases). This CDR3 has 14 amino acids. Looked up from germline, CDR1 is SGHVT and CDR2 is SQSDAQ. V was shortened by 3 bases and J by 3 bases, with 12 bases between the two germline ends. The DNA of the CDR3 is TGTGCCAGCAGCTTTTGTCAGGGCAGCTACGAGCAGTACTTC. This translates into CASSFCQGSYEQYF.

This clonotype was observed many times. The rearrangement joins TRBV28 to TRBJ1-5, with D possibly matching TRBD1 (6 bases). The CDR3 spans 14 residues. Germline CDR1 and CDR2: MDHEN and SYDVKM. V gave up 9 bases and J gave up 2 bases, with 14 bases separating them. The CDR3 coding sequence is TGTGCCAGTGTGGACAGTTTACGCAATCAGCCCCAGCATTTT. This sequence encodes CASVDSLRNQPQHF.

This clonotype was recorded at least ten times. The rearrangement uses TRBV9 and TRBJ2-2; D is ambiguous. The CDR3 sequence is 15 residues long. V was cut by 7 bases and J by 3 bases, with 16 bases left in between. Germline assignment: CDR1 SGDLS and CDR2 YYNGEE. This CDR3 is CASALARLDTGELFF. CDR3 nucleotide sequence: TGTGCCAGCGCCCTCGCGAGACTCGACACCGGGGAGCTGTTTTTT.

This clonotype has more than one count but fewer than ten. The chain uses TRBV12-5 and TRBJ2-7; possible D gene TRBD1, 5 bases. Germline-derived CDR1 and CDR2 are LGHNT and FRNRAP. This CDR3 contains 13 residues. The ends were cut back, 7 bases at V and 3 bases at J, with 13 bases in the middle. The CDR3 nucleotides are TGTGCTAGTGCCCTCCCCGGACACTACGAGCAGTACTTC. Residues: CASALPGHYEQYF.

The chain recombines TRBV7-9 with TRBJ1-1; TRBD1 aligns across 8 bases. CDR3 length: 15 residues. V was pared by 4 bases and J by 1 base, with 5 bases of the junction left unmatched. Germline V gives CDR1 SEHNR, CDR2 FQNEAQ (reference sequence). CDR3 sequence: CASSSRTGQNTEAFF. The CDR3 nucleotides are TGTGCCAGCAGCTCAAGGACAGGGCAGAACACTGAAGCTTTCTTT.

At least ten counts were recorded for this clonotype. The chain links TRBV6-6 to TRBJ1-1, with D tentatively TRBD1 (6 bases). Per the germline V gene, CDR1 is MNHNY and CDR2 is SVGAGI (reference sequence). The CDR3 has 11 residues. Trimming left V 5 bases short and J 7 bases short, with 8 bases between. The CDR3 reads CASSEQGEAFF. The CDR3 bases are TGTGCCAGCAGTGAACAGGGTGAAGCTTTCTTT.